The T cell receptor (beta chain) under discussion was sequenced for a study of read filtering for tumor transcriptome and immune sequencing. Turning to the study itself: The cohort had 17 to 20 men and some 13 women aged about 47 to 80, mean around 66 years. By R-ISS, stages I, II and III held approximately 8, 16 and 7 patients.

The library was built from about 400 ng RNA with molecular barcoded adaptors for alpha/delta and beta/gamma chains. TCRdb called the reads again in MiXCR, with one record for every CDR3 protein. The sample shows approximately 60,000 distinct CDR3 sequences, about 20% of them seen only once. This TCR was recovered from a donor aged 40 or older with multiple myeloma. The specimen sequenced was a population of CD138-negative cells sorted from bone marrow.

As DNA, the CDR3 is TGTGCCAGCAGTTCCGCGCAGGGGGATTCCTACAATGAGCAGTTCTTC. Its protein product is CASSSAQGDSYNEQFF. The chain carries TRBV12-3 or TRBV12-4 and TRBJ2-1; 7 nucleotides match TRBD1. The V gene end was trimmed by 4 bases and the J gene end by 1 base; junction bases not matched to a gene: 7. The CDR3 is made up of 16 amino acids.